This T cell receptor beta chain derives from a study of shared clonotypes between healthy human individuals. Notes on the study in general: The researchers took only blood, and tissue repertoires probably look different.

Looked up from germline, CDR1 is SGHAT and CDR2 is FQNNGV. This CDR3 is 13 amino acids long. Trimming shortened V by 3 bases and J by 2 bases, and 7 bases separated the two germline ends. With regard to this clone: Its antigen is as yet unknown. Other DNA sequences in the sample encode the same CDR3.

Deep-level assay runs were performed. The repertoire was sequenced with immunoSEQ multiplex PCR; TCRdb's copy has only in-frame clones and lacks some. The data hold millions of clones, with approximately 93% observed a single time. The source of this sequence is a man younger than 35 in good health. Some clones in this sample may be carry-over from other donors' samples. Input material: naive CD4+ T cells from PBMCs. As to subset: CD45RA+ positively selected. This chain links TRBV11-2 with TRBJ2-5; D is uncertain. In DNA form, the CDR3 reads TGTGCCAGCAGCTTCTCAGGACAAGAGACCCAGTACTTC. Protein product: CASSFSGQETQYF.